The 27 T cell receptor beta chains listed next were all sequenced from one sample in a study of cytomegalovirus exposure and HLA in healthy donors. The PCR had 60 Vbeta and 13 Jbeta primers. This table comes from immunoSEQ multiplex PCR, and its TCRdb copy is limited to in-frame clones, with some not included. Of 150,000 to 200,000 clones listed, more than 75% are singletons. The sample comprised PBMCs. The receptors here all came from a woman aged 25 to 45 in good health and CMV-seropositive.

The chain carries TRBV7-9 and TRBJ2-2, with TRBD2 matching over 7 bases. Unmatched junction bases numbered 9, after V lost 5 bases and J lost 6 bases. The germline gives CDR1 SEHNR, CDR2 FQNEAQ (reference sequence). The CDR3 runs 15 residues. CDR3 loop: CASSPRGGGPGELFF. CDR3 DNA sequence: TGTGCCAGCAGCCCTAGGGGCGGGGGACCCGGGGAGCTGTTTTTT.

The chain combines TRBV7-9 with TRBJ1-1; 7 bases are shared with TRBD1. CDR1 is SEHNR and CDR2 is FQNEAQ in the germline V gene (reference sequence). The J segment lost 11 bases and the V segment lost 1 base, leaving 13 bases of the junction unmatched. The CDR3 has 15 residues. The CDR3 protein is CASSLVEDGRGQAFF. CDR3 nucleotides: TGTGCCAGCAGCTTAGTGGAAGATGGTAGGGGGCAGGCTTTCTTT.

V and J are TRBV7-6 and TRBJ1-5, with TRBD1 matching over 10 bases. Germline loops: CDR1 SGHVS, CDR2 FNYEAQ. The CDR3 consists of 15 residues. Losses at the gene ends were 5 bases for V and 5 bases for J; bases not matched to a gene: 6. CDR3: CASSPYGTGDQPQHF. CDR3 sequence (DNA): TGTGCCAGCAGCCCGTACGGGACAGGGGATCAGCCCCAGCATTTT.

This chain links TRBV7-2 with TRBJ1-4; a possible D gene is TRBD1 (5 bases). CDR1 SGHTA and CDR2 FQGNSA come from the germline V gene. Deletions cut 1 base from V and 3 bases from J, with 9 bases between. The CDR3 has 15 residues. CDR3 region: CASSLGGGSNEKLFF. The CDR3 nucleotides read TGTGCCAGCAGCTTAGGGGGCGGTTCTAATGAAAAACTGTTTTTT.

V and J are TRBV4-1 and TRBJ2-2, with D possibly matching TRBD2 (5 bases). The CDR3 has 18 residues. The V end lost 0 bases, the J end lost 0 bases, and 14 bases lay between the germline ends. The germline V gene has CDR1 MGHRA and CDR2 YSYEKL. The CDR3 sequence: CASSQDGPAAANTGELFF. DNA of the CDR3: TGCGCCAGCAGCCAAGATGGCCCAGCGGCGGCGAACACCGGGGAGCTGTTTTTT.

Only one count was recorded for this clone. The chain joins TRBV7-6 to TRBJ2-5; D unresolved. Deletions cut 3 bases from V and 5 bases from J, with 13 bases between. The germline gives CDR1 SGHVS, CDR2 FNYEAQ. The CDR3 contains 14 residues. The CDR3 DNA is TGTGCCAGCAGCTTGTGGCCAGGAACCGAGACCCAGTACTTC. Amino acids: CASSLWPGTETQYF.

The chain is built from TRBV19 and TRBJ1-6; D is possibly TRBD1 (5 bases). Germline loops: CDR1 LNHDA, CDR2 SQIVND (reference sequence). The CDR3 is made up of 15 amino acids. V gave up 6 bases and J gave up 6 bases, with 15 bases separating them. The CDR3 loop reads CASSREEEANSPLHF. CDR3 DNA: TGTGCCAGTAGCAGGGAGGAAGAAGCTAATTCACCCCTCCACTTT.

The chain combines TRBV28 with TRBJ2-1, with a weak D call TRBD1 (6 bases). V shed 6 bases and J shed 4 bases, with 19 bases lying between them. This CDR3 contains 16 residues. Germline CDR1 is MDHEN and CDR2 is SYDVKM. The CDR3 DNA reads as TGTGCCAGCAGCACCCCCTCGGGGACACCATACAATGAGCAGTTCTTC. Residues: CASSTPSGTPYNEQFF.

Here the CDR3 DNA reads TGTGCCAGCAGCGTCGCCAGTTCCTACGAGCAGTACTTC. This encodes CASSVASSYEQYF. The gene calls are TRBV7-9 and TRBJ2-7; D is undetermined. The CDR3 totals 13 residues. Per the germline V gene, CDR1 is SEHNR and CDR2 is FQNEAQ (reference sequence). The V and J ends lost 5 bases and 1 base respectively, with 9 bases between them.

The rearrangement links TRBV18 to TRBJ2-1, with a possible D match to TRBD1 (5 bases). The CDR3 is 15 residues long. Germline V CDR1 and CDR2: KGHSH, LQKENI. Trimming left V 6 bases short and J 2 bases short, with 14 bases between. In DNA form, the CDR3 reads TGTGCCAGCTCCCTCGGACACTCGACCTACAATGAGCAGTTCTTC. It translates to CASSLGHSTYNEQFF.

V usage is TRBV5-6 and J usage is TRBJ2-1; 8 bases match TRBD1. The CDR3 covers 16 residues. V gave up 0 bases and J gave up 7 bases; unmatched junction bases: 9. The germline CDR1 and CDR2 sequences are SGHDT and YYEEEE. CDR3 bases: TGTGCCAGCAGCTTGGGGTTGGGACAGGTGTTAAATGAGCAGTTCTTC. The encoded protein is CASSLGLGQVLNEQFF. Full variable domain (remainder filled in from reference TRBV5-6 and TRBJ2-1): DAGVTQSPTHLIKTRGQQVTLRCSPKSGHDTVSWYQQALGQGPQFIFQYYEEEERQRGNFPDRFSGHQFPNYSSELNVNALLLGDSALYLCASSLGLGQVLNEQFFGPGTRLTVL.

The gene calls are TRBV9 and TRBJ1-1; TRBD1 matches at 7 bases. The germline V gene encodes CDR1 SGDLS and CDR2 YYNGEE. The CDR3 is 16 amino acids. J lost 6 bases, V lost 0 bases, and 11 bases had no gene match. Here the CDR3 reads CASSVGITGADAEAFF. CDR3 sequence (DNA): TGTGCCAGCAGCGTAGGTATCACAGGGGCTGACGCTGAAGCTTTCTTT. Using reference TRBV9 and TRBJ1-1 for the parts outside the CDR3, the full variable domain is DSGVTQTPKHLITATGQRVTLRCSPRSGDLSVYWYQQSLDQGLQFLIQYYNGEERAKGNILERFSAQQFPDLHSELNLSSLELGDSALYFCASSVGITGADAEAFFGQGTRLTVV.

The chain carries TRBV5-1 and TRBJ2-5; the match to TRBD1 covers 8 bases. The CDR3 extends over 17 amino acids. Germline CDR1 is SGHRS and CDR2 is YFSETQ. Germline trimming cut 0 bases from V and 1 base from J; bases unmatched to any gene: 8. CDR3 loop: CASSLGGQANLQETQYF. CDR3 DNA sequence: TGCGCCAGCAGCTTGGGGGGACAGGCGAACCTCCAAGAGACCCAGTACTTC.

The chain joins TRBV9 to TRBJ1-6; D is undetermined. V was trimmed by 4 bases and J by 5 bases, leaving 13 bases between them. The CDR3 loop spans 15 amino acids. Germline loops: CDR1 SGDLS, CDR2 YYNGEE. CDR3 DNA: TGTGCCAGCAGCCCCAGGAAGAGGGATAATTCACCCCTCCACTTT. It translates to CASSPRKRDNSPLHF.

The chain has TRBV10-3 and TRBJ1-2, with no clear D. This CDR3 is built from 14 residues. Trimming stripped 2 bases from V and 6 bases from J, with 13 bases between. CDR1 is ENHRY and CDR2 is SYGVKD in the germline V gene. CDR3 protein: CAISEDTSYDGYTF. The CDR3 nucleotides read TGTGCCATCAGTGAGGACACGTCCTATGATGGCTACACCTTC.

V and J are TRBV7-8 and TRBJ1-1; D not certain. This CDR3 region has 14 residues. Trimming removed 2 bases at V and 0 bases at J, with 7 bases between. CDR1 is SGHVS, CDR2 FQNEAQ, per germline. CDR3 amino acids: CASSLSGVNTEAFF. The CDR3 coding sequence is TGTGCCAGCAGCTTATCCGGGGTGAACACTGAAGCTTTCTTT.

The V call is TRBV18, the J call TRBJ2-4; TRBD2 agrees at 7 bases. V lost 3 bases to trimming and J lost 7 bases; unmatched junction nucleotides: 9. Germline V gives CDR1 KGHSH, CDR2 LQKENI. The CDR3 is made up of 15 amino acids. CDR3 loop: CASSPSGGTPNIQYF. The CDR3 nucleotides read TGTGCCAGCTCACCCTCGGGAGGAACCCCCAACATTCAGTACTTC.

The gene calls are TRBV18 and TRBJ1-2; TRBD1 agrees at 9 bases. Per germline, CDR1 KGHSH and CDR2 LQKENI. The V segment lost 3 bases and the J segment 4 bases; nucleotides outside the gene matches: 12. The CDR3 has 17 residues. The CDR3 bases are TGTGCCAGCTCACCCCAACAGGGGGCGAATGATCTCTATGGCTACACCTTC. Amino acids: CASSPQQGANDLYGYTF.

V and J are TRBV4-3 and TRBJ1-2; no clear D. Trimming stripped 5 bases from V and 3 bases from J, with 16 bases between. This CDR3 contains 15 residues. Looked up from germline, CDR1 is LGHNA and CDR2 is YSLEER. DNA of the CDR3: TGCGCCAGCAGCTCCCGAGGGAGGAGTCACTATGGCTACACCTTC. Its protein is CASSSRGRSHYGYTF.

The table lists this clone with a few counts. The V gene is TRBV11-3, the J gene TRBJ1-4; TRBD1 matches 8 bases. Germline lookup yields CDR1 SGHNT and CDR2 YENEEA. This CDR3 is built from 17 residues. Germline trimming cut 1 base from V and 4 bases from J; bases unmatched to any gene: 8. The CDR3 loop is CASSLGAQGANNEKLFF. The CDR3 nucleotides are TGTGCCAGCAGCTTAGGCGCCCAGGGGGCCAATAATGAAAAACTGTTTTTT. The full variable domain, in which reference TRBV11-3 and TRBJ1-4 provide the parts outside the CDR3, is EAGVVQSPRYKIIEKKQPVAFWCNPISGHNTLYWYLQNLGQGPELLIRYENEEAVDDSQLPKDRFSAERLKGVDSTLKIQPAELGDSAVYLCASSLGAQGANNEKLFFGSGTQLSVL.

V and J are TRBV27 and TRBJ1-2, with D possibly matching TRBD1 (5 bases). Between the trimmed V and J ends, which lost 3 bases and 7 bases, there was a span of 12 bases. The germline V gene encodes CDR1 MNHEY and CDR2 SMNVEV (reference sequence). This CDR3 spans 13 amino acids. The CDR3 is CASSFLTGLGYTF. The CDR3 nucleotides read TGTGCCAGCAGTTTCCTTACAGGCCTTGGCTACACCTTC.

The chain has TRBV11-2 and TRBJ1-1, with a weak D call TRBD1 (6 bases). Per the germline V gene, CDR1 is SGHAT and CDR2 is FQNNGV. This CDR3 comprises 17 residues. The V end lost 4 bases, the J end lost 3 bases, and 21 bases lay between the germline ends. CDR3 in DNA: TGTGCCAGCAGCTCCCGGGTGGGGAGGGGGGTCGACACTGAAGCTTTCTTT. Protein sequence: CASSSRVGRGVDTEAFF.

This chain uses TRBV14 with TRBJ2-4, with D possibly matching TRBD2 (5 bases). Germline V lookup: CDR1 SGHDN, CDR2 FVKESK. The CDR3 spans 12 residues. V was trimmed by 5 bases and J by 6 bases, leaving 8 bases between them. This CDR3 is CASSVGGNIQYF. The CDR3 nucleotides are TGTGCCAGCAGCGTCGGAGGAAACATTCAGTACTTC.

V and J are TRBV2 and TRBJ1-2; perhaps TRBD1 as D (5 bases). V lost 4 bases and J lost 3, with 12 bases in between. CDR1 is SNHLY and CDR2 is FYNNEI in the germline V gene. The CDR3 covers 14 residues. CDR3 residues: CASSVRWGDYGYTF. The CDR3 nucleotides are TGTGCCAGCAGTGTACGCTGGGGGGACTATGGCTACACCTTC.

The V call is TRBV7-2, the J call TRBJ2-2; D ambiguous. Germline V gives CDR1 SGHTA, CDR2 FQGNSA. V was pared by 2 bases and J by 8 bases, with 6 bases between. This CDR3 is built from 12 residues. CDR3 DNA sequence: TGTGCCAGCAGCTTAATCGGGGGGGAGCTGTTTTTT. As protein: CASSLIGGELFF.

This clone was observed a handful of times. The chain joins TRBV9 to TRBJ2-5; D not resolved. Trimming left V 0 bases short and J 4 bases short, with 10 bases between. Germline V lookup: CDR1 SGDLS, CDR2 YYNGEE. The CDR3 has 14 amino acids. DNA of the CDR3: TGTGCCAGCAGCGTAGAAGAGGTCCGAGAGACCCAGTACTTC. This encodes CASSVEEVRETQYF. Looking up the rest from reference TRBV9 and TRBJ2-5 gives the full variable domain: DSGVTQTPKHLITATGQRVTLRCSPRSGDLSVYWYQQSLDQGLQFLIQYYNGEERAKGNILERFSAQQFPDLHSELNLSSLELGDSALYFCASSVEEVRETQYFGPGTRLLVL.

The chain uses TRBV19 and TRBJ1-3; the D is unclear. Looked up from germline, CDR1 is LNHDA and CDR2 is SQIVND (reference sequence). Trimming took off 6 bases at V and 0 bases at J, with 9 bases between the two ends. The CDR3 contains 14 residues. For the CDR3, the DNA is TGTGCCAGTAGCGAGGGTCCCTCTGGAAACACCATATATTTT. Translated: CASSEGPSGNTIYF.